This TCR beta chain derives from a study of cytomegalovirus exposure and HLA in healthy donors. Study background: The study's early data release held roughly 91 million unique TCRs from HLA-typed donors.

Primers included in the PCR were 60 Vbeta and 13 Jbeta primers. Sequencing used immunoSEQ multiplex PCR; TCRdb keeps in-frame clones, though not all of them. Seen here are 110,000 to 150,000 clones, roughly 10% observed once, and the top ten hold 1.5% to 2%. Concerning this clone: Antigen: not known.

General study points: A later analysis found TCR association rates differed by HLA locus, highest for DRB1 and lowest for HLA-C.

Source material: PBMCs. The receptor was isolated from a man aged 45-65 years in good health and CMV-seronegative.

CDR3 DNA sequence: TGTGCCAGCAGCCAAGATAACAGGGGGCGCACAGATACGCAGTATTTT. It encodes CASSQDNRGRTDTQYF. This rearrangement joins TRBV14 to TRBJ2-3; 9 bases match TRBD1. V lost 0 bases to trimming and J lost 1 base; unmatched junction nucleotides: 2. The CDR3 has 16 residues. Germline V gene sequence: CDR1 SGHDN, CDR2 FVKESK.